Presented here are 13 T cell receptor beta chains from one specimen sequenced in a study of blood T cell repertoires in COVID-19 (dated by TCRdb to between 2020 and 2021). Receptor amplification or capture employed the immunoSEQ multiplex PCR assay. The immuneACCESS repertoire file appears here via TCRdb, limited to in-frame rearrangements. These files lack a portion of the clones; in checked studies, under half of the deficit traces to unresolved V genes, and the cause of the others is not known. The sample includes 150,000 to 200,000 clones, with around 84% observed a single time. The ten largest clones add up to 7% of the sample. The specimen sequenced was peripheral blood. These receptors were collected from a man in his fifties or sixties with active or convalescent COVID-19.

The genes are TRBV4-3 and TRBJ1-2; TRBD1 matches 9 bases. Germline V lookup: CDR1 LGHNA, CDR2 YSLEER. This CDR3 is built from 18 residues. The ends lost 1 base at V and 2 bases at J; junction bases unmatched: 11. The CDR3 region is CASSQGLSGQGRNYGYTF. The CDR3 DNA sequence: TGCGCCAGCAGCCAAGGATTATCAGGACAGGGGAGGAACTATGGCTACACCTTC.

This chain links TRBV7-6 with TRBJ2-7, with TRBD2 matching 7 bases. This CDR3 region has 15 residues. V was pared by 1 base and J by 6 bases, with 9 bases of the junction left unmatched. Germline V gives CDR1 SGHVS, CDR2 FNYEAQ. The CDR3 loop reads CASSLGRGKVPEQYF. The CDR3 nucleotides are TGTGCCAGCAGCTTAGGGCGGGGGAAGGTCCCCGAGCAGTACTTC. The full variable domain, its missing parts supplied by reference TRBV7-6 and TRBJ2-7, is GAGVSQSPRYKVTKRGQDVALRCDPISGHVSLYWYRQALGQGPEFLTYFNYEAQQDKSGLPNDRFSAERPEGSISTLTIQRTEQRDSAMYRCASSLGRGKVPEQYFGPGTRLTVT.

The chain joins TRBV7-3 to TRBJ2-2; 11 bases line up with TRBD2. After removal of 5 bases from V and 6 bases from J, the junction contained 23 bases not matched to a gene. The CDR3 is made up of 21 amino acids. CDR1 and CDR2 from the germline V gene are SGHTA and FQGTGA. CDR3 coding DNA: TGTGCCAGCAGCCAAACCGTTGGGGTAGCGGGAGGGCCGGTTGGAGCCGGGGAGCTGTTTTTT. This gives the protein CASSQTVGVAGGPVGAGELFF.

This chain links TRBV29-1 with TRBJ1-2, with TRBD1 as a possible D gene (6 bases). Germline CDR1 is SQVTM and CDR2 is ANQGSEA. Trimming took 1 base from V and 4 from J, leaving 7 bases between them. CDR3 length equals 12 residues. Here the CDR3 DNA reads TGCAGCGTTGAAGGCAGGGGCTATGGCTACACCTTC. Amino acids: CSVEGRGYGYTF.

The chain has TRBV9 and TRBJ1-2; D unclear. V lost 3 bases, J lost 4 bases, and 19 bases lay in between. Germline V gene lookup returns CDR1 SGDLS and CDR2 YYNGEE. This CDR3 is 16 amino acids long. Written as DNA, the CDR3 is TGTGCCAGCAGCGCCTCCTCTGGGCAGTTACTCTATGGCTACACCTTC. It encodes CASSASSGQLLYGYTF.

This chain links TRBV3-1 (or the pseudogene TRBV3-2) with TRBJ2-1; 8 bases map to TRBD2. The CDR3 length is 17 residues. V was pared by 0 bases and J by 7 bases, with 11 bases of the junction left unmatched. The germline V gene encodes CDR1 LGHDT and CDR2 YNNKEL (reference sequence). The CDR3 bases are TGTGCCAGCAGCCAAGATTTGGGAGCGGGAGCAGGGAATGAGCAGTTCTTC. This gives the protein CASSQDLGAGAGNEQFF.

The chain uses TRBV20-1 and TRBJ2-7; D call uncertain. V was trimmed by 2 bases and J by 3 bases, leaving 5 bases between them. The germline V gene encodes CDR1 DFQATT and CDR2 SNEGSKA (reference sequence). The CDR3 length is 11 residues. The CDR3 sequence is CSARPLYEQYF. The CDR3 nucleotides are TGCAGTGCTAGACCTCTCTACGAGCAGTACTTC.

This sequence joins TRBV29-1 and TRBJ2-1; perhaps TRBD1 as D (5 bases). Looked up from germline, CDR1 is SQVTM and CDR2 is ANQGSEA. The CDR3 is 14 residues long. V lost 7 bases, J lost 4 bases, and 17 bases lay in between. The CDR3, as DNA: TGCAGCGCTAATCAGGGTCAGATGTACAATGAGCAGTTCTTC. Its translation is CSANQGQMYNEQFF.

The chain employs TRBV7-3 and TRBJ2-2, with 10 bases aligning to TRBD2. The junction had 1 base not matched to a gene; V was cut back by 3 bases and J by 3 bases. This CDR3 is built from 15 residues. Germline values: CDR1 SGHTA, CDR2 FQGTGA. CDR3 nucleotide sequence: TGTGCCAGCAGCTTCCTAGCGGGGGACACCGGGGAGCTGTTTTTT. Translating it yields CASSFLAGDTGELFF.

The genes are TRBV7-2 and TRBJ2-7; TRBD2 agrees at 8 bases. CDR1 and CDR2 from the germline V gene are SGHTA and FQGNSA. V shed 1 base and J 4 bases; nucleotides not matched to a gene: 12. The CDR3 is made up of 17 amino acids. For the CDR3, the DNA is TGTGCCAGCAGCTTAGAGGGGAGCGGAGCGGGAGCTTACGAGCAGTACTTC. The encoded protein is CASSLEGSGAGAYEQYF.

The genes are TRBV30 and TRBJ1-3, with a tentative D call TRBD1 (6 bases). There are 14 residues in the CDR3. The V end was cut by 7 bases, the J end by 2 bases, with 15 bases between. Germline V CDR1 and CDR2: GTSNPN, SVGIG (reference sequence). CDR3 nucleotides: TGTGCCTCCCAGCCTCAGGGGACTGGAAACACCATATATTTT. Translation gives CASQPQGTGNTIYF.

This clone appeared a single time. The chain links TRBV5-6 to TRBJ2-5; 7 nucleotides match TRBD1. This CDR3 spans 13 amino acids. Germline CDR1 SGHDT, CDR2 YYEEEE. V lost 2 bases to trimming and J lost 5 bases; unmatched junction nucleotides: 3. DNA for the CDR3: TGTGCCAGCAGCTTAGGACAGGTGGAGACCCAGTACTTC. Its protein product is CASSLGQVETQYF.

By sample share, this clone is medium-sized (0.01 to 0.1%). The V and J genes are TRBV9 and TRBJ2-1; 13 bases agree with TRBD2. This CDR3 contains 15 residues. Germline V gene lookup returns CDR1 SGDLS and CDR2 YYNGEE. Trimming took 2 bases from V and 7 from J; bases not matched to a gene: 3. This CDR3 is CASSVTSGRSNEQFF. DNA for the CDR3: TGTGCCAGCAGCGTGACTAGCGGGAGGTCGAATGAGCAGTTCTTC.